This TCR beta chain is drawn from a study of shared clonotypes between healthy human individuals. Whole-study context: A couple of female and a few male donors aged 18 to 49 were enrolled. Findings of the study overall: Rarefaction exposed incomplete sorted-subset sequencing despite large depth.

Authors' analysis steps: ImmunoSEQ output held junction-only sequences without quality scores, so filtering differed. TCRdb keeps only in-frame clones here, not all; method: immunoSEQ multiplex PCR. Clone size and the V and J calls come from that table; the DNA yielded D and trimming. The data hold about a million clones, with around 75% observed a single time. A note on this clone: Its antigen remains unidentified. One base away lies a much larger clone, so this may be a sequencing read error. Different DNA sequences within this sample yield the same CDR3.

V shed 4 bases and J shed 1 base, with 7 bases lying between them. The CDR3 spans 13 residues. Germline values: CDR1 MGHDK, CDR2 SYGVNS. The TCR sequence derives from a man between 18 and 29 years old in good health. The rearrangement links TRBV25-1 to TRBJ1-1; tentative D call: TRBD1 (6 bases). Material: memory CD4+ T cells sorted from blood. Subset defined: CD45RA-negative fraction. The CDR3 bases are TGTGCCAGCAGTGTAGGGGGGAACACTGAAGCTTTCTTT. This gives the protein CASSVGGNTEAFF.